This note documents a single TCR beta chain sequence. The data belong to a study of blood T cell repertoires in COVID-19. For the study at large: There were acute and convalescent COVID-19 samples, and they came from the United States, Italy and Spain. The cDNA or gDNA used as material had been derived from T cells, B-cell-depleted T cells, or PBMCs.

Per the authors' pipeline: Estimation of nucleated cell counts relied on the amplification of reference gene primers. Sequencing used immunoSEQ multiplex PCR; TCRdb keeps in-frame clones, though not all of them. Clone size and the V and J calls come from that table; the DNA yielded D and trimming. The sample records fewer than 120,000 clones, around 80% being singletons. Trimming took off 3 bases at V and 9 bases at J, with 18 bases between the two ends. This CDR3 comprises 16 residues. This clonotype was obtained from a woman aged 80 or over with acute or convalescent COVID-19. Sequencing was done on a sample of peripheral blood. This chain uses TRBV23-1 with TRBJ1-6; TRBD1 is a possible D gene (6 bases). Being an ORF, TRBV23-1 has a function that is uncertain. The CDR3 sequence: CASSHLARTAISPLHF. For the CDR3, the DNA is TGCGCCAGCAGTCACCTCGCCCGGACAGCAATTTCACCCCTCCACTTT.